The present T cell receptor beta chain was sequenced within a study of blood T cell repertoires in COVID-19. Turning to the study itself: From the United States, Italy and Spain came samples of acute and convalescent COVID-19.

The authors' processing: Estimates of nucleated cell counts were drawn from the amplification of reference gene primers. Clones were read by immunoSEQ multiplex PCR, and TCRdb kept only the in-frame ones, dropping some. The V and J calls and clone size come from that table; D and trimming were worked out from the DNA. The repertoire includes over 150,000 clones, under 95% of them detected once, and 0.5% to 0.55% sits in the top ten. The specimen sequenced was peripheral blood. The TCR comes from a man aged 45 to 65 with acute or convalescent COVID-19.

DNA of the CDR3: TGTGCCAGCAGTGGAGCCGGTGATCAGCCCCAGCATTTT. The encoded protein is CASSGAGDQPQHF. The rearrangement joins TRBV27 to TRBJ1-5; D is unresolved. V lost 5 bases to trimming and J lost 5 bases, with 10 bases between them. Germline values: CDR1 MNHEY, CDR2 SMNVEV (reference sequence). This CDR3 region has 13 residues.